These 3 T cell receptor beta chains share one sample of origin, sequenced in a study of cytomegalovirus exposure and HLA in healthy donors. The primer mix had 60 Vbeta and 13 Jbeta primers. The method was immunoSEQ multiplex PCR; TCRdb's version includes in-frame clones alone and lacks a portion of them. Of approximately 150,000 clones in the sample, 60% to 85% were seen once. The sequenced sample consisted of PBMCs. The receptor set was obtained from a man in his forties or fifties in good health and CMV-seropositive.

The chain has TRBV5-1 and TRBJ2-5; the match to TRBD2 covers 9 bases. The germline V gene has CDR1 SGHRS and CDR2 YFSETQ. The CDR3 sequence is 17 residues long. The V gene end was trimmed by 3 bases and the J gene end by 4 bases; junction bases not matched to a gene: 13. CDR3 DNA: TGCGCCAGCAGCTCAGGGCCGAGAGCGGGAGGTCCAGAGACCCAGTACTTC. Translated, it gives CASSSGPRAGGPETQYF.

V is TRBV10-3 and J is TRBJ2-1, with 14 nucleotides matching TRBD2. The CDR3 is made up of 16 amino acids. CDR1 is ENHRY and CDR2 is SYGVKD in the germline V gene. The V gene end was trimmed by 4 bases and the J gene end by 6 bases; junction bases not matched to a gene: 5. The CDR3 nucleotides are TGTGCCATCAGTGCGGGACTAGCGGGAGTCGGCAATGAGCAGTTCTTC. Amino acids: CAISAGLAGVGNEQFF.

The chain links TRBV5-4 to TRBJ2-5, with TRBD2 matching over 7 bases. CDR1 SGHNT and CDR2 YYREEE come from the germline V gene (reference sequence). After removal of 4 bases from V and 2 bases from J, the junction contained 8 bases not matched to a gene. This CDR3 is 15 amino acids long. CDR3 bases: TGTGCCAGCAGCCAGGCGGGAGCAATTCAAGAGACCCAGTACTTC. Translated, it gives CASSQAGAIQETQYF.